These 25 T cell receptor beta chains were sequenced from one sample in a study of metastatic and nonmetastatic thyroid tumors. TCRdb ran MiXCR on the PCR reads. This sample has around 17,000 clones; approximately 20% occur once, and the top ten carry approximately 7.6%. All patients were treatment-naive before thyroid surgery. Sequences were obtained from adjacent normal tissue. These receptors all come from a female donor with papillary thyroid cancer or a benign thyroid nodule (not recorded which). Some clones in this sample may be carry-over from other donors' samples.

This clone occurred a few times. Relative to the germline gene, one junction end is altered; a read error may explain this. The chain is built from TRBV12-3 or TRBV12-4 and TRBJ2-5; D might be TRBD2 (5 bases). CDR3 length: 13 residues. CDR3 sequence (DNA): TGTGCCAGCAATTTAGCGATCAAGTTCCGGCAGTACTTC. It translates to CASNLAIKFRQYF.

This clone was picked up many times. The rearrangement joins TRBV5-1 to TRBJ2-5; D gene unclear. The ends were cut back, 0 bases at V and 0 bases at J, with 3 bases in the middle. The CDR3 is made up of 13 amino acids. Germline CDR1 and CDR2: SGHRS and YFSETQ. The CDR3 loop reads CASSLAHQETQYF. The CDR3 nucleotides read TGCGCCAGCAGCTTGGCACACCAAGAGACCCAGTACTTC.

There are a few counts of this clone. V and J are TRBV28 and TRBJ1-2, with 12 positions matching TRBD1. The CDR3 covers 13 residues. The germline CDR1 and CDR2 sequences are MDHEN and SYDVKM. V trimming: 3 bases; J trimming: 7 bases; junction bases outside the gene matches: 0. CDR3 sequence (DNA): TGTGCCAGCAGTTTGGGACAGGGGGCTGGCTACACCTTC. It translates to CASSLGQGAGYTF.

The V and J genes are TRBV3-1 and TRBJ2-7, with 13 nucleotides matching TRBD2. CDR3 size: 14 residues. Germline CDR1 and CDR2: LGHDT and YNNKEL (reference sequence). The trim removed 5 bases at V and 3 bases at J, leaving 1 base unmatched. The CDR3 loop is CASSRLAGGYEQYF. Here the CDR3 DNA reads TGTGCCAGCAGCAGACTAGCGGGGGGCTACGAGCAGTACTTC.

A word on this clone: The same CDR3 also results from other DNA sequences found in this sample. The gene calls are TRBV20-1 and TRBJ2-7; tentatively, D is TRBD1 or TRBD2 (6 bases each). With 6 bases removed from V and 7 bases from J, the gap between germline ends came to 28 bases. CDR3 size: 16 residues. From germline, CDR1 is DFQATT and CDR2 SNEGSKA (reference sequence). DNA for the CDR3: TGCAGTGCGAGGCCCTCCGCGGGGCCAGGGGCCTTGGAGCAGTACTTC. Its protein is CSARPSAGPGALEQYF.

At least ten counts were recorded for this clone. V gene TRBV9 combines with J gene TRBJ2-2, with 7 bases fitting TRBD1. The CDR3 sequence is 15 residues long. Trimming took 3 bases from V and 9 from J; bases not matched to a gene: 11. Germline lookup yields CDR1 SGDLS and CDR2 YYNGEE. The CDR3 bases are TGTGCCAGCAGCGGCCAACAGGGGTGGGCCAGGGAGCTGTTTTTT. It yields the protein CASSGQQGWARELFF. Using reference TRBV9 and TRBJ2-2 for the parts outside the CDR3, the full variable domain is DSGVTQTPKHLITATGQRVTLRCSPRSGDLSVYWYQQSLDQGLQFLIQYYNGEERAKGNILERFSAQQFPDLHSELNLSSLELGDSALYFCASSGQQGWARELFFGEGSRLTVL.

By frequency in the sample, this clone is medium-sized (0.01 to 0.1%). The chain employs TRBV6-1 and TRBJ1-1; D not certain. The CDR3 has 15 residues. Germline CDR1 is MNHNS and CDR2 is SASEGT. The V end was cut by 5 bases, the J end by 3 bases, with 16 bases between. CDR3 DNA: TGTGCCAGCAGTTTTGGACTTCTGAGGGACACTGAAGCTTTCTTT. Amino acids: CASSFGLLRDTEAFF.

In this sample, this clone turned up many times. The rearrangement links TRBV3-1 to TRBJ2-5, with 8 positions matching TRBD1. The CDR3 is 16 residues long. CDR1 is LGHDT and CDR2 is YNNKEL in the germline V gene (reference sequence). Trimming removed 2 bases from V and 4 bases from J; junction bases left unmatched: 9. CDR3 loop: CASSQPGQGQGETQYF. CDR3 sequence (DNA): TGTGCCAGCAGCCAACCCGGACAGGGTCAGGGAGAGACCCAGTACTTC.

This clone is classed as medium-sized. Germline is not matched at one junction end, which may reflect a read error. V is TRBV27 and J is TRBJ2-7; 9 nucleotides match TRBD2. The germline CDR1 and CDR2 sequences are MNHEY and SMNVEV (reference sequence). This CDR3 has 14 amino acids. The CDR3 bases are TGTGCCAGCAATTTAGTACTAGCGGGCTACGAGCAGTACTTC. Protein: CASNLVLAGYEQYF.

This clone appeared many times. The genes are TRBV24-1 and TRBJ2-3, with D perhaps matching TRBD2 (6 bases). Germline V gene data show CDR1 as KGHDR and CDR2 as SFDVKD. The length of the CDR3 is 17 residues. V lost 0 bases to trimming and J lost 4 bases, with 16 bases between them. In nucleotides, the CDR3 is TGTGCCACCAGTGATTTGGGGGGGTTCGGAGTGCCAGATACGCAGTATTTT. It encodes CATSDLGGFGVPDTQYF.

A few counts support this clone. This chain connects TRBV30 to TRBJ1-1, with 8 bases fitting TRBD1. Germline loops: CDR1 GTSNPN, CDR2 SVGIG (reference sequence). J was trimmed by 1 base and V by 3 bases; bases with no gene match: 4. This CDR3 region has 14 residues. In DNA, the CDR3 is TGTGCCTGGAGGAGGACAGGGAGGAACACTGAAGCTTTCTTT. This codes for CAWRRTGRNTEAFF.

In its sample, this clone ranks as medium-sized. V and J are TRBV12-3 or TRBV12-4 and TRBJ2-2; 14 bases are shared with TRBD2. Trimming cost V 4 bases and J 7 bases; bases outside gene matches: 5. This CDR3 has 16 residues. CDR3 nucleotide sequence: TGTGCCAGCAGTTCGGGACTAGCGGGAGATCACGGGGAGCTGTTTTTT. Translated: CASSSGLAGDHGELFF.

In regard to this clone: An end of the junction does not agree with germline; a read error may underlie this. The V call is TRBV5-1, the J call TRBJ2-5; 14 nucleotides match TRBD2. Germline lookup yields CDR1 SGHRS and CDR2 YFSETQ. This CDR3 spans 16 amino acids. The CDR3 reads CASSKGLAGVWENQYF. The CDR3 DNA reads as TGTGCCAGCAGCAAGGGACTAGCGGGAGTCTGGGAGAACCAGTACTTC.

This CDR3 is CASRGGTVVNTEAFF. In DNA form, the CDR3 reads TGTGCCAGCAGGGGGGGGACGGTGGTGAACACTGAAGCTTTCTTT. This chain links TRBV6-1 with TRBJ1-1; perhaps TRBD1 as D (5 bases). The CDR3 length is 15 residues. The germline gives CDR1 MNHNS, CDR2 SASEGT. Trimming took off 6 bases at V and 0 bases at J, with 14 bases between the two ends.

To note about this clone: The CDR3 carries no conserved terminal phenylalanine or tryptophan, so it likely arises from a read error. This chain links TRBV5-6 with TRBJ1-2; a possible D gene is TRBD1 (5 bases). The CDR3 sequence is 13 residues long. From germline, CDR1 is SGHDT and CDR2 YYEEEE. The CDR3 DNA sequence: TGTACCAGCAGCTTGGGCGAGGGGTCAGGCTACACCCTC. Translating gives CTSSLGEGSGYTL.

In this sample, this clone turned up a few times. J is TRBJ2-7 and V is TRBV27, with TRBD1 identical over 8 bases. This CDR3 region has 15 residues. Germline-derived CDR1 and CDR2 are MNHEY and SMNVEV (reference sequence). V gave up 6 bases and J gave up 2 bases; unmatched junction bases: 9. The CDR3 bases are TGTGCCAGCAGGCTGGGGCAGGGGGCCACCTACGAGCAGTACTTC. It is translated as CASRLGQGATYEQYF.

V gene TRBV20-1 combines with J gene TRBJ2-7; 8 bases line up with TRBD2. The CDR3 has 16 residues. The trim removed 3 bases at V and 4 bases at J, leaving 14 bases unmatched. Germline-derived CDR1 and CDR2 are DFQATT and SNEGSKA (reference sequence). In nucleotides, the CDR3 is TGCAGTGCTAGGTCGTGCGGAGCGGGAGTAGTGTACGAGCAGTACTTC. This gives the protein CSARSCGAGVVYEQYF.

This clone was picked up a small number of times. Germline and junction disagree at one end, which may indicate a read error. Different DNA sequences within this sample yield the same CDR3. The chain links TRBV28 to TRBJ2-1, with D possibly TRBD2 on 6 matching bases. Germline assignment: CDR1 MDHEN and CDR2 SYDVKM. CDR3 length: 15 amino acids. The CDR3 DNA follows: TGTGCCAGCAGAACACTAGCTGGAGCCTACAATGAGCAGTTTTTC. Amino acids: CASRTLAGAYNEQFF.

This clone was found a few times. The chain couples TRBV5-4 to TRBJ1-1, with D possibly being TRBD1 (5 bases). Trimming removed 2 bases from V and 1 base from J, with 15 bases in between. This CDR3 has 16 amino acids. Germline lookup yields CDR1 SGHNT and CDR2 YYREEE (reference sequence). CDR3 residues: CASSLLVGQGNTEAFF. The CDR3 DNA sequence: TGTGCCAGCAGCTTACTAGTTGGCCAGGGGAACACTGAAGCTTTCTTT.

This clone is labeled medium-sized. V usage is TRBV27 and J usage is TRBJ2-6; perhaps TRBD2 as D (5 bases). The germline V gene has CDR1 MNHEY and CDR2 SMNVEV (reference sequence). V lost 3 bases to trimming and J lost 1 base, with 13 bases between them. This CDR3 contains 17 residues. DNA for the CDR3: TGTGCCAGCAGTTTCCGGGGTCGAGGATCTGGGGCCAACGTCCTGACTTTC. Protein sequence: CASSFRGRGSGANVLTF. Variable domain in full (rest from reference TRBV27 and TRBJ2-6): EAQVTQNPRYLITVTGKKLTVTCSQNMNHEYMSWYRQDPGLGLRQIYYSMNVEVTDKGDVPEGYKVSRKEKRNFPLILESPSPNQTSLYFCASSFRGRGSGANVLTFGAGSRLTVL.

By share, this clone ranks as medium-sized. V usage is TRBV6-1 and J usage is TRBJ2-5, with D perhaps TRBD1 (6 bases). CDR3 length: 17 residues. From germline, CDR1 is MNHNS and CDR2 SASEGT. V was trimmed by 8 bases and J by 0 bases, leaving 22 bases between them. CDR3 DNA: TGTGCCAGCTCCTTCATATCGGACAGCTTGTACCAAGAGACCCAGTACTTC. It specifies CASSFISDSLYQETQYF.

This chain links TRBV18 with TRBJ2-4, with unresolved D. From germline, CDR1 is KGHSH and CDR2 LQKENI. V lost 1 base and J lost 0, with 7 bases in between. The CDR3 is 15 residues long. CDR3 nucleotide sequence: TGTGCCAGCTCACCACAGGGATTAGCCAAAAACATTCAGTACTTC. The encoded protein is CASSPQGLAKNIQYF. The variable domain in full, with the rest retrieved from reference TRBV18 and TRBJ2-4, is NAGVMQNPRHLVRRRGQEARLRCSPMKGHSHVYWYRQLPEEGLKFMVYLQKENIIDESGMPKERFSAEFPKEGPSILRIQQVVRGDSAAYFCASSPQGLAKNIQYFGAGTRLSVL.

The rearrangement links TRBV20-1 to TRBJ2-1; D is unclear. Germline loops: CDR1 DFQATT, CDR2 SNEGSKA (reference sequence). The CDR3 is made up of 14 amino acids. V was cut by 0 bases and J by 0 bases, with 6 bases left in between. CDR3 amino acids: CSARDLLSYNEQFF. CDR3 coding DNA: TGCAGTGCTAGAGATCTCCTCTCCTACAATGAGCAGTTCTTC.

In this sample, this clone turned up many times. The chain links TRBV14 to TRBJ1-4; no definite D call. The V end lost 2 bases, the J end lost 0 bases, and 13 bases lay between the germline ends. Germline-derived CDR1 and CDR2 are SGHDN and FVKESK. CDR3 length: 17 amino acids. In DNA, the CDR3 is TGTGCCAGCAGCCAAAGGCGGGCGGGGACAACTAATGAAAAACTGTTTTTT. Encoded protein: CASSQRRAGTTNEKLFF.

By proportion, this clone is medium-sized. The chain uses TRBV24-1 and TRBJ2-6; a weak D match, TRBD2 (5 bases). There are 17 residues in the CDR3. Germline CDR1 is KGHDR and CDR2 is SFDVKD. Trimming left V 6 bases short and J 1 base short, with 15 bases between. The CDR3 DNA reads TGTGCCACCAGTCCCCCGGGTCCGGGGTCTGGGGCCAACGTCCTGACTTTC. Translation: CATSPPGPGSGANVLTF.